This TCR beta chain derives from a study of cytomegalovirus exposure and HLA in healthy donors. Study results and caveats: Indistinguishable V segments such as TRBV6-2 and TRBV6-3 were excluded. The authors enumerated 150 to 200 TCR beta chains as linked to cytomegalovirus. Another analysis was done later, and it associated roughly 15,000 TCR beta sequences with HLA alleles at 0.05 false discovery rate.

A note on this clone: What it binds is unknown.

Amplification used 60 Vbeta primers and 13 Jbeta primers. Sequenced by immunoSEQ multiplex PCR; TCRdb stores in-frame clones only, minus some. The table lists 100,000 to 150,000 clones, about 78% of them singletons, with approximately 2.6% in the top ten. The V gene lost 6 bases and the J gene lost 0 bases, with 9 bases spanning the gap. Germline-derived CDR1 and CDR2 are LNHDA and SQIVND (reference sequence). The CDR3 is 14 residues long. The chain joins TRBV19 to TRBJ2-4; D gene ambiguous. The receptor comes from a human donor in good health. What was sequenced was PBMCs. This CDR3 is CASSPQVAKNIQYF. DNA of the CDR3: TGTGCCAGTAGCCCTCAGGTAGCCAAAAACATTCAGTACTTC.